The following is a T cell receptor beta chain sequence with its context. Its target is not known. Per germline, CDR1 MGHRA and CDR2 YSYEKL. V dropped 0 bases and J dropped 2 bases, with 8 bases sitting between them. This CDR3 is built from 14 residues. Profiled with immunoSEQ multiplex PCR; TCRdb holds only in-frame clones, not every one. The sample holds over 7,500 clones, about 75% seen once. The data were taken from a study of graft-versus-host responses after intestinal transplantation. The wider study: Transplant types were multivisceral, liver-intestinal, or isolated intestinal. All of the recipients had induction that used anti-thymocyte globulin, then tacrolimus and steroids for around three years. Study observations and caveats: There were GvH clones found in recipient marrow, and some of them appeared first in ileum or blood. Allografts of one patient group, those with graft-donor T cell macrochimerism, had high graft-versus-host to host-versus-graft clonal ratios.

Intraepithelial and lamina propria lymphocytes were freed from processed graft tissue. The sample was ileum tissue, taken around 450 days after intestinal transplantation. The source is a human patient who received an intestinal transplant, so some T cells may come from the graft donor. This chain connects TRBV4-1 to TRBJ2-7; D is possibly TRBD1 or TRBD2 (5 bases each). The CDR3 region is CASSQDEGTYEQYF. The DNA of the CDR3 is TGCGCCAGCAGCCAAGATGAGGGGACCTACGAGCAGTACTTC.